This note documents a single TCR beta chain sequence. Expressed TCRB transcripts were sequenced after all isolated RNA was converted to cDNA. The protocol was immunoSEQ multiplex PCR, while the TCRdb copy is restricted to in-frame clones and leaves out a portion. In the table there are some 300,000 clones, about 7.8% of which are singletons. Germline CDR1 is SGHNT and CDR2 is YYREEE (reference sequence). The CDR3 loop spans 14 amino acids. V was cut by 0 bases and J by 5 bases, with 11 bases left in between. The sample originates from a study of beta chain features in type 1 diabetes. V usage is TRBV5-4 and J usage is TRBJ2-5; the D gene is possibly TRBD2 (6 bases). Sequenced: central memory CD4+ T cells from blood. The clonotype originates from a woman under 30 in good health. CDR3 sequence (DNA): TGTGCCAGCAGCTTGGGGTCCAGCGGGGAGACCCAGTACTTC. Protein sequence: CASSLGSSGETQYF.